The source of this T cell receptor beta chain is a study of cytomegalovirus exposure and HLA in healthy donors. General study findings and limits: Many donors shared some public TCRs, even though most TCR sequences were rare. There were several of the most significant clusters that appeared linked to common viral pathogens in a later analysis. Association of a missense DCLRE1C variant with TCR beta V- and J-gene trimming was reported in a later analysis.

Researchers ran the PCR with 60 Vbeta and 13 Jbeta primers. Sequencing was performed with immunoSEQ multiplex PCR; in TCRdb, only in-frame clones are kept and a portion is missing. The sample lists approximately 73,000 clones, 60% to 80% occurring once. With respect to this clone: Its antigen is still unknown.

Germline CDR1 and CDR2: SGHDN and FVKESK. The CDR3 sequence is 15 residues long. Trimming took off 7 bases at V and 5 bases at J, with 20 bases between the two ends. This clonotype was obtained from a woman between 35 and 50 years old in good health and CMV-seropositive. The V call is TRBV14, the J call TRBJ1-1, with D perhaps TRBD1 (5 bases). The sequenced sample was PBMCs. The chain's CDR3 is CASTRRMGGVTEAFF. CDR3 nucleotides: TGTGCCAGCACCCGTCGAATGGGAGGGGTAACTGAAGCTTTCTTT.